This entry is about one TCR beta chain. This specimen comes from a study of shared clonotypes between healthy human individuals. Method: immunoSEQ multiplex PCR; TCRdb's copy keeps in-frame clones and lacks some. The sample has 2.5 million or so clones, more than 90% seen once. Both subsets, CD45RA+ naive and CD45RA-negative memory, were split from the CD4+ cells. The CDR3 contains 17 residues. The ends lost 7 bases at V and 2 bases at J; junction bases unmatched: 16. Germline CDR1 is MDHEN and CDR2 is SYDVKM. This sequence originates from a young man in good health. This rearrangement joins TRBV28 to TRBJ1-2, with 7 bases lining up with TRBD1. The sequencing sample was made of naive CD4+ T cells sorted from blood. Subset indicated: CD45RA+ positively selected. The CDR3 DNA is TGTGCCAGCAAAACGGGTCAGGGGGTCATTTGGAACTATGGCTACACCTTC. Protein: CASKTGQGVIWNYGYTF.